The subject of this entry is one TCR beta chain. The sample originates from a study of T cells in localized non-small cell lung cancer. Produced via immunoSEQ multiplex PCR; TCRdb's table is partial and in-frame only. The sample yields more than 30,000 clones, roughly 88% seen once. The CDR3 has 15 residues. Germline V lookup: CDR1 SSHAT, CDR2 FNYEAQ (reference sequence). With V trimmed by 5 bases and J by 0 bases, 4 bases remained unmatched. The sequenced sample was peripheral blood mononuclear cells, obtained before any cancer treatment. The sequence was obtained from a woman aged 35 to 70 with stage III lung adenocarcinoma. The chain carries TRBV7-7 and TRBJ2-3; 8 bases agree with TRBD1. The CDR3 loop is CASSEGTGSTDTQYF. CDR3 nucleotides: TGTGCCAGCAGCGAGGGGACAGGCAGCACAGATACGCAGTATTTT.